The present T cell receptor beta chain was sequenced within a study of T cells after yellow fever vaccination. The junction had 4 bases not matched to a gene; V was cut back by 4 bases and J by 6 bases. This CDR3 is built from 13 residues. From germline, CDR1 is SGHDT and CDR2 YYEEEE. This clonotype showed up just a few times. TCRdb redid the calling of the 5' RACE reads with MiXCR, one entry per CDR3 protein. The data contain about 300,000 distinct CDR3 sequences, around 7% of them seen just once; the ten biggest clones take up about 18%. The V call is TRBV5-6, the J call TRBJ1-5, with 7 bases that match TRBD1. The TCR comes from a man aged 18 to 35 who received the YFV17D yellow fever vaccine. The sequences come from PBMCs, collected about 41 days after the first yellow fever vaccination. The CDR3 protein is CASSRGRGQPQHF. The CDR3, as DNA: TGTGCCAGCAGCAGGGGGCGCGGTCAGCCCCAGCATTTT. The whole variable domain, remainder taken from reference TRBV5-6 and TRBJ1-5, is DAGVTQSPTHLIKTRGQQVTLRCSPKSGHDTVSWYQQALGQGPQFIFQYYEEEERQRGNFPDRFSGHQFPNYSSELNVNALLLGDSALYLCASSRGRGQPQHFGDGTRLSIL.